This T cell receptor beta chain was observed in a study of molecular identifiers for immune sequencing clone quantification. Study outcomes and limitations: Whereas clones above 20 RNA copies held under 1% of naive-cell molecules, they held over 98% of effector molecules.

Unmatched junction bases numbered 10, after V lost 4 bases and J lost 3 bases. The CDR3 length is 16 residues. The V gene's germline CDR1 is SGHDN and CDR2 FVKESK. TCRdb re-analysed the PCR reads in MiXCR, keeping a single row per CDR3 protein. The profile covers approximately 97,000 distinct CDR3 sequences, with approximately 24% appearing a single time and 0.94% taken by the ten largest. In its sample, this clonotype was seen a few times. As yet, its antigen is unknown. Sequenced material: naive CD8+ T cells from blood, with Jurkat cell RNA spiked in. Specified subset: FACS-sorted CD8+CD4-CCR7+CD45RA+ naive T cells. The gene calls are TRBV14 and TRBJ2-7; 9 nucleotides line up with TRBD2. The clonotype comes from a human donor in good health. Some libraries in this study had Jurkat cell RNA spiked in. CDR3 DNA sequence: TGTGCCAGCAGCCCGGGTAGACTAGCGGACATCTACGAGCAGTACTTC. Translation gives CASSPGRLADIYEQYF. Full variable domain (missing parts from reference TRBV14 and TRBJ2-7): EAGVTQFPSHSVIEKGQTVTLRCDPISGHDNLYWYRRVMGKEIKFLLHFVKESKQDESGMPNNRFLAERTGGTYSTLKVQPAELEDSGVYFCASSPGRLADIYEQYFGPGTRLTVT.